Below are 18 T cell receptor beta chains sequenced from a single sample in a study of T cell changes during pregnancy in multiple sclerosis. TCRdb's copy holds only in-frame clones and misses some; the assay was immunoSEQ multiplex PCR. The sample has around 29,000 clones; about 89% are singletons. Sequenced here: CD4+ T cells from peripheral blood mononuclear cells, sampled in the first trimester of pregnancy. All receptors come from a female donor in good health, enrolled as a control in a pregnancy study.

The chain recombines TRBV11-3 with TRBJ2-1, with a possible D match to TRBD2 (5 bases). CDR3 length: 15 amino acids. Germline V lookup: CDR1 SGHNT, CDR2 YENEEA. V lost 5 bases, J lost 0 bases, and 11 bases lay in between. This CDR3 reads CASSPADYSYNEQFF. In DNA form, the CDR3 reads TGTGCCAGCAGCCCTGCTGACTACTCCTACAATGAGCAGTTCTTC.

This chain joins TRBV18 and TRBJ2-5; no reliable D call. This CDR3 contains 13 residues. Trimming took off 4 bases at V and 0 bases at J, with 6 bases between the two ends. Germline V CDR1 and CDR2: KGHSH, LQKENI. CDR3 in amino acids: CASSREYQETQYF. In nucleotides, the CDR3 is TGTGCCAGCTCACGCGAGTACCAAGAGACCCAGTACTTC.

The CDR3 reads CASSHTSGRALEQYF. DNA of the CDR3: TGTGCCAGCAGCCATACTAGCGGGAGGGCCTTAGAGCAGTACTTC. The chain recombines TRBV7-4 with TRBJ2-7, with 13 bases identical to TRBD2. CDR3 length equals 15 residues. CDR1 and CDR2 (germline): SGHVT, SQSDAQ. Germline trimming cut 5 bases from V and 7 bases from J; bases unmatched to any gene: 8.

V is TRBV28 and J is TRBJ2-3; weak D call: TRBD1 (6 bases). Germline-derived CDR1 and CDR2 are MDHEN and SYDVKM. V shed 3 bases and J shed 4 bases, with 11 bases lying between them. The CDR3 is 14 amino acids. The CDR3 sequence is CASSLSDRPDTQYF. The DNA for the CDR3 is TGTGCCAGCAGTTTGTCCGACAGGCCAGATACGCAGTATTTT.

The J gene is TRBJ2-7, the V gene TRBV6-1; no firm D call. Germline V gene lookup returns CDR1 MNHNS and CDR2 SASEGT. The CDR3 has 15 residues. V was cut by 0 bases and J by 3 bases, with 12 bases left in between. The DNA of the CDR3 is TGTGCCAGCAGTGAAGCCCTTGGTAGATACTACGAGCAGTACTTC. Its translation: CASSEALGRYYEQYF.

The V gene is TRBV6-1, the J gene TRBJ2-3, with 14 positions matching TRBD2. The ends lost 4 bases at V and 4 bases at J; junction bases unmatched: 1. The CDR3 has 15 amino acids. The germline CDR1 and CDR2 sequences are MNHNS and SASEGT. The CDR3 region is CASSVGLAGADTQYF. CDR3 in DNA: TGTGCCAGCAGTGTGGGACTAGCGGGGGCAGATACGCAGTATTTT.

The V and J genes are TRBV28 and TRBJ1-1; weak D call: TRBD1 (5 bases). Germline V gene lookup returns CDR1 MDHEN and CDR2 SYDVKM. The V end lost 1 base, the J end lost 10 bases, and 13 bases lay between the germline ends. This CDR3 is 13 amino acids long. The CDR3 spells CASSLSREDVAFF. For the CDR3, the DNA is TGTGCCAGCAGTTTATCCAGGGAAGATGTAGCTTTCTTT.

The rearrangement joins TRBV7-9 to TRBJ2-1; D gene ambiguous. The ends were cut back, 5 bases at V and 0 bases at J, with 8 bases in the middle. CDR3 length: 14 amino acids. Germline CDR1 reads SEHNR; CDR2 reads FQNEAQ (reference sequence). CDR3 sequence reads: CASSRLSSYNEQFF. The CDR3 DNA reads as TGTGCCAGCAGCCGCCTGAGCTCCTACAATGAGCAGTTCTTC.

The V call is TRBV6-5, the J call TRBJ1-1; no reliable D call. V lost 11 bases, J lost 0 bases, and 13 bases lay in between. Germline assignment: CDR1 MNHEY and CDR2 SVGAGI. The CDR3 loop spans 13 amino acids. The CDR3 region is CAARSTVNTEAFF. The CDR3, as DNA: TGTGCCGCCAGATCCACAGTGAACACTGAAGCTTTCTTT.

The V call is TRBV30, the J call TRBJ2-7, with 7 bases that match TRBD2. V dropped 5 bases and J dropped 9; count of bases not matched to a gene: 7. CDR3 length: 11 residues. The germline gives CDR1 GTSNPN, CDR2 SVGIG (reference sequence). In nucleotides, the CDR3 is TGTGCCTGGGATACGACGGGGGGGCAGTACTTC. Its translation: CAWDTTGGQYF. Complete variable domain (other parts from reference TRBV30 and TRBJ2-7): SQTIHQWPATLVQPVGSPLSLECTVEGTSNPNLYWYRQAAGRGLQLLFYSVGIGQISSEVPQNLSASRPQDRQFILSSKKLLLSDSGFYLCAWDTTGGQYFGPGTRLTVT.

V and J are TRBV9 and TRBJ1-3; 7 bases match TRBD1. The germline V gene has CDR1 SGDLS and CDR2 YYNGEE. The CDR3 has 16 residues. V lost 4 bases and J lost 0; bases outside the gene matches: 7. CDR3 amino acids: CASSWQEGASGNTIYF. The CDR3 coding sequence is TGTGCCAGCAGCTGGCAGGAGGGGGCCTCTGGAAACACCATATATTTT.

The chain recombines TRBV27 with TRBJ2-5, with no clear D. V dropped 2 bases and J dropped 5 bases, with 9 bases sitting between them. This CDR3 is built from 13 residues. Germline V gives CDR1 MNHEY, CDR2 SMNVEV (reference sequence). CDR3 sequence: CASSLGRKETQYF. Written as DNA, the CDR3 is TGTGCCAGCAGTTTAGGTAGAAAGGAGACCCAGTACTTC.

V gene TRBV6-5 combines with J gene TRBJ1-2, with D possibly being TRBD1 (6 bases). The germline gives CDR1 MNHEY, CDR2 SVGAGI. The CDR3 length is 14 residues. Trimming removed 4 bases at V and 4 bases at J, with 13 bases between. CDR3 nucleotide sequence: TGTGCCAGCAGTTCACAGGGCGTCATCTATGGCTACACCTTC. Amino acid sequence: CASSSQGVIYGYTF.

The chain has TRBV7-2 and TRBJ2-5; D is perhaps TRBD1 (6 bases). CDR1 and CDR2 (germline): SGHTA, FQGNSA. This CDR3 is 15 amino acids long. V lost 5 bases to trimming and J lost 5 bases, with 18 bases between them. CDR3 DNA: TGTGCCAGCAGCGCAGGGGCGGCTGGCTGGGAGACCCAGTACTTC. Its translation: CASSAGAAGWETQYF.

A remark on this clone: One end of the junction is discordant with germline, which a read error may explain. This chain joins TRBV18 and TRBJ2-5; 7 bases map to TRBD1. The CDR3 is 14 residues long. Germline assignment: CDR1 KGHSH and CDR2 LQKENI. CDR3 DNA: TGTGCCAGCTCCCCACGGACAGGCCGGGAGACCCAGTACTTC. Its protein product is CASSPRTGRETQYF.

The chain is built from TRBV5-1 and TRBJ2-1; 11 bases match TRBD2. Trimming cost V 1 base and J 4 bases; bases outside gene matches: 10. Germline V gene sequence: CDR1 SGHRS, CDR2 YFSETQ. The CDR3 sequence is 18 residues long. The CDR3 DNA reads as TGCGCCAGCAGCTTGAACAGTCTAGCGGGAGGAGTTTACAATGAGCAGTTCTTC. Translating it yields CASSLNSLAGGVYNEQFF.

V and J are TRBV7-9 and TRBJ2-1, with TRBD2 matching 9 bases. With 7 bases clipped from V and 7 bases from J, the junction kept 11 bases outside the gene matches. The CDR3 is made up of 15 amino acids. CDR1 and CDR2 (germline): SEHNR, FQNEAQ (reference sequence). The CDR3 sequence: CASTKGAGGTNEQFF. The CDR3 nucleotides are TGTGCCAGCACTAAGGGGGCGGGGGGGACAAATGAGCAGTTCTTC.

The chain combines TRBV18 with TRBJ2-3, with 13 bases matching TRBD2. The V gene's germline CDR1 is KGHSH and CDR2 LQKENI. This CDR3 spans 18 amino acids. V lost 3 bases to trimming and J lost 1 base; unmatched junction nucleotides: 7. The CDR3 sequence is CASSPRTSGSPGTDTQYF. CDR3 DNA: TGTGCCAGCTCACCGAGGACTAGCGGGAGTCCAGGCACAGATACGCAGTATTTT.